Here is one TCR beta chain with its context. Antigen: not known. The sample belongs to a study of response to subunit inactivated influenza vaccine. Study-wide results and limits: Each seasonal influenza vaccination recruits few new T cells, the authors suggested.

TCRdb re-called the RT-PCR reads through MiXCR, storing one row per CDR3 protein. The top ten hold around 6.5% of the sample, which has about 700,000 distinct CDR3 sequences, about 15% seen once. Germline-derived CDR1 and CDR2 are SQVTM and ANQGSEA. V gave up 6 bases and J gave up 6 bases; unmatched junction bases: 7. The CDR3 has 13 amino acids. This sequence joins TRBV29-1 and TRBJ2-5; 10 nucleotides match TRBD2. The source of this sequence is a man in his fifties who received an inactivated influenza vaccine. Here the sequenced sample was PBMCs from blood, taken roughly 2 weeks before vaccination. In DNA, the CDR3 is TGCAGCGTAGCTAGCGGGAGTGGGCAGACCCAGTACTTC. As protein: CSVASGSGQTQYF.